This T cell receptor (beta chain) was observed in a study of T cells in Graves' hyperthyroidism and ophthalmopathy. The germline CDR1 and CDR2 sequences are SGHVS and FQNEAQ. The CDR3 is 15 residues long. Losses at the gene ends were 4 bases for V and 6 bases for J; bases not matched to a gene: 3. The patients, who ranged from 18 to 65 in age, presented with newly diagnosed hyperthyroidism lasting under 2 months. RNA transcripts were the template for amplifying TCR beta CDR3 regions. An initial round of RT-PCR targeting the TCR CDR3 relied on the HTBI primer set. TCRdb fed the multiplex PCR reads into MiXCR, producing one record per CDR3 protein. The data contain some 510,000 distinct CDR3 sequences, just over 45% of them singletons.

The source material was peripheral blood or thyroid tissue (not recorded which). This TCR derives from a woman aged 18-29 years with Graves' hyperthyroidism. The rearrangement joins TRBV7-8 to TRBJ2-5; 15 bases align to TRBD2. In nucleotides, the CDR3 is TGTGCCAGCAGCTGGACTAGCGGGAGGGTACAGACCCAGTACTTC. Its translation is CASSWTSGRVQTQYF.